Listed below are T cell receptor beta chains from one sample, sequenced in a study of graft-versus-host responses after intestinal transplantation. This table comes from immunoSEQ multiplex PCR, and its TCRdb copy is limited to in-frame clones, with some not included. The data show approximately 100,000 clones, roughly 90% seen once. Their recognized antigens are unknown. The source was unstimulated CD4+ T cells sorted from spleen or lymph node cells, collected before intestinal transplant. All receptors derive from a human donor who received an intestinal transplant. Both conserved end residues are part of each CDR3. D genes are given only for firm matches. Expanded clones are given a class, and other clones once, few, many or no size at all.

J gene | D gene | clone size | V gene | CDR3 DNA | CDR3 protein
TRBJ1-1 | NA | NA | TRBV18 | TGTGCCAGCTCACCACCGTGGGGGCAGACTGAAGCTTTCTTT | CASSPPWGQTEAFF
TRBJ2-1 | TRBD2 | NA | TRBV7-8 | TGTGCCACGAGCCAGGCGGGGGGGCAGAATGAGCAGTTCTTC | CATSQAGGQNEQFF
TRBJ2-7 | NA | NA | TRBV29-1 | TGCAGCGTTGAAGGGTGGTCGGGTGAGCAGTACTTC | CSVEGWSGEQYF
TRBJ2-5 | TRBD2 | NA | TRBV11-2 | TGTGCCAGCAGCTTAGCGGGGGGGCTTGCAGAGACCCAGTACTTC | CASSLAGGLAETQYF
TRBJ1-1 | NA | NA | TRBV5-6 | TGTGCCAGCAGCTTGGTGGGACACAACACTGAAGCTTTCTTT | CASSLVGHNTEAFF
TRBJ2-7 | TRBD1 | NA | TRBV13 | TGTGCCAGCAGCTTGTTCAGGGGGCTTCCCTACGAGCAGTACTTC | CASSLFRGLPYEQYF
TRBJ1-2 | NA | NA | TRBV6-5 | TGTGCCAGCAGTCCCCAGGGGAATGGCTACACCTTC | CASSPQGNGYTF
TRBJ1-1 | NA | NA | TRBV5-6 | TGTGCCAGCAGCCTGCGGAACACTGAAGCTTTCTTT | CASSLRNTEAFF
TRBJ2-2 | TRBD1 | NA | TRBV5-4 | TGTGCCAGCAGCTTTGGGGGACAGCCGAACACCGGGGAGCTGTTTTTT | CASSFGGQPNTGELFF
TRBJ2-3 | NA | NA | TRBV7-9 | TGTGCCAGCAGCTCGACGACTAGTTCAGATACGCAGTATTTT | CASSSTTSSDTQYF
TRBJ2-2 | TRBD1 | NA | TRBV5-4 | TGTGCCAGCAGCCCTCCCCCGACAGGGGGTAACACCGGGGAGCTGTTTTTT | CASSPPPTGGNTGELFF
TRBJ1-2 | NA | NA | TRBV15 | TGTGCCACCAGCAAGTTGGAGAACTATGGCTACACCTTC | CATSKLENYGYTF
TRBJ1-6 | TRBD1 | NA | TRBV7-9 | TGTGCCAGCAGCCCAAACAGGGGCTATAATTCACCCCTCCACTTT | CASSPNRGYNSPLHF
TRBJ2-2 | TRBD2 | NA | TRBV5-4 | TGTGCCAGCAGCCGAGCGGGGCCGAACACCGGGGAGCTGTTTTTT | CASSRAGPNTGELFF
TRBJ2-3 | NA | once | TRBV6-5 | TGTGCCAGCAGTTACTCTGGTTACACCACAGATACGCAGTATTTT | CASSYSGYTTDTQYF
TRBJ1-3 | NA | once | TRBV9 | TGTGCCAGCAGCACTCGGACAGCCGGGGGAAACACCATATATTTT | CASSTRTAGGNTIYF
TRBJ2-1 | TRBD1 | NA | TRBV10-1 | TGCGCCAGCAGTGAGTCTCGACAGGGCCTGGCGCAGTTCTTC | CASSESRQGLAQFF
TRBJ1-1 | TRBD1 | NA | TRBV27 | TGTGCCAGCAGGGGACAGGGGGTAGTGAACACTGAAGCTTTCTTT | CASRGQGVVNTEAFF
TRBJ1-5 | TRBD1 | NA | TRBV23-1 | TGCGCCAGCAGTCAATCTGGGACAGGGAGGAATCAGCCCCAGCATTTT | CASSQSGTGRNQPQHF
TRBJ2-5 | NA | NA | TRBV5-1 | TGCGCCAGCAGCGTGGGCCCGGGGGAGACCCAGTACTTC | CASSVGPGETQYF
TRBJ2-3 | TRBD2 | NA | TRBV5-3 | TGTGCCAGAACCATCGGGGCTAGCGGGGCCGCTTTT | CARTIGASGAAF
TRBJ1-2 | TRBD1 | once | TRBV18 | TGTGCCAGCTCACGGGACAGGCGTGGCTACACCTTC | CASSRDRRGYTF
TRBJ2-3 | NA | NA | TRBV7-2 | TGTGCCAGCAGCTTACGCGGGCTGTATAGCACAGATACGCAGTATTTT | CASSLRGLYSTDTQYF
TRBJ1-3 | NA | NA | TRBV29-1 | TGCAGCGTTGAATTTACGGACACCATATATTTT | CSVEFTDTIYF
TRBJ1-6 | TRBD1 | once | TRBV2 | TGTGCCAGCACCCAGACAGGGAGCTCCTATAATTCACCCCTCCACTTT | CASTQTGSSYNSPLHF
TRBJ1-5 | NA | NA | TRBV9 | TGTGCCAGCAGCGTAGACTTCAATCAGCCCCAGCATTTT | CASSVDFNQPQHF
TRBJ1-1 | NA | once | TRBV19 | TGTGCCAGTAGTATCCGAGCGGGGTCGGGCACTGAAGCTTTCTTT | CASSIRAGSGTEAFF
TRBJ2-3 | TRBD2 | NA | TRBV5-4 | TGTGCCAGCAGCCGCGGGGGGCCCACAGATACGCAGTATTTT | CASSRGGPTDTQYF
TRBJ2-7 | NA | NA | TRBV6-1 | TGTGCCAGCAGTCGGGGGGACAGGACCTACGAGCAGTACTTC | CASSRGDRTYEQYF
TRBJ1-2 | TRBD1 | NA | TRBV4-1 | TGCGCCAGCAGCGATCCCGGGACAGGGAAAACTAACTATGGCTACACCTTC | CASSDPGTGKTNYGYTF
TRBJ1-1 | NA | NA | TRBV25-1 | TGTGCCAGCAGTGTGGGCAGGGCGAGCACTGAAGCTTTCTTT | CASSVGRASTEAFF
TRBJ1-5 | TRBD1 | NA | TRBV7-7 | TGTGCTAGCAGCTTGGACAGGGGGCAGCCCCAGCATTTT | CASSLDRGQPQHF
TRBJ1-6 | NA | NA | TRBV6-1 | TGTGCCAGCACCCCCTGGGACATTAATTCACCCCTCCACTTT | CASTPWDINSPLHF
TRBJ2-5 | NA | NA | TRBV15 | TGTGCCACCAGCAGAGGAGGTCCGATGCAAGAGACCCAGTACTTC | CATSRGGPMQETQYF
TRBJ1-1 | NA | NA | TRBV6-1 | TGTGCCAGCAGTGCGACAGTAAACACTGAAGCTTTCTTT | CASSATVNTEAFF
TRBJ1-1 | NA | NA | TRBV16 | TGTGCCAGCAGCCAGACAGGAATGAACACTGAAGCTTTCTTT | CASSQTGMNTEAFF
TRBJ2-7 | NA | NA | TRBV6-1 | TGTGCCAGCACCTATCAGGGAAGTACCTACGAGCAGTACTTC | CASTYQGSTYEQYF
TRBJ2-5 | TRBD1 | NA | TRBV6-1 | TGTGCCAGCACCACTGAGGGGGACAGGGAAGAGACCCAGTACTTC | CASTTEGDREETQYF
TRBJ1-4 | TRBD1 | NA | TRBV6-4 | TGTGCCAGCAGAGACCGGGACAGAGCTGAAAAACTGTTTTTT | CASRDRDRAEKLFF
TRBJ1-6 | NA | NA | TRBV6-1 | TGTGCCAGTAGAGATCGGTTCTCCAATTCACCCCTCCACTTT | CASRDRFSNSPLHF
TRBJ2-4 | TRBD2 | NA | TRBV7-9 | TGTGCCAGCAGCCTCGGACTAGCGGGGTTAGCCAAAAACATTCAGTACTTC | CASSLGLAGLAKNIQYF
TRBJ1-1 | NA | NA | TRBV10-3 | TGTGCCATCAGTGAGGGTTCACCAGTTGAAGCTTTCTTT | CAISEGSPVEAFF
TRBJ1-1 | NA | NA | TRBV6-1 | TGTGCCAGCAGTGAAGGAGGGGGAAATACCGAAGCTTTCTTT | CASSEGGGNTEAFF
TRBJ2-5 | NA | NA | TRBV6-5 | TGTGCCAGCAGAAGGACAGGGAGGGGAGAGACCCAGTACTTC | CASRRTGRGETQYF